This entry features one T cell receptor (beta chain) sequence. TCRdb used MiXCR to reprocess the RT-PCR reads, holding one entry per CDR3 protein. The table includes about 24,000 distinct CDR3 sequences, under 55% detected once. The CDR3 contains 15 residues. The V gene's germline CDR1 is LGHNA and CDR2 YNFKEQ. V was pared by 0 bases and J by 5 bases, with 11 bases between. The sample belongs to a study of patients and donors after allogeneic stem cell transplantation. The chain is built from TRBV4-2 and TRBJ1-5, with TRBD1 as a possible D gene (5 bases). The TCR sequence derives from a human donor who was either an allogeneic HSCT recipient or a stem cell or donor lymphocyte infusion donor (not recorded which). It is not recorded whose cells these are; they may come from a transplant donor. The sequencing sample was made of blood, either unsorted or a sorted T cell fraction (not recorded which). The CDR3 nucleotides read TGTGCCAGCAGCCAAGATTTTGGGGGAGATCAGCCCCAGCATTTT. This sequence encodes CASSQDFGGDQPQHF.